This TCR beta chain was obtained from a study of Ad26.COV2.S vaccination and SARS-CoV-2 variants. Trimming shortened V by 4 bases and J by 9 bases, and 13 bases separated the two germline ends. The CDR3 is 13 residues long. Germline CDR1 is SEHNR and CDR2 is FQNEAQ (reference sequence). The sample's treatment: 15 to 20 received Ad26.COV2.S at low or high dose, single or two shots; a few received placebo; per-sample allocation not given. Vaccine and placebo recipients were sampled on day 63 after the first injection. Only in-frame clones appear in the TCRdb table, and some are missing; sequencing was by immunoSEQ multiplex PCR. The sample records around 500,000 clones, approximately 90% being singletons.

This specimen consisted of peripheral blood, obtained in a trial of Ad26.COV2.S vaccine versus placebo. The source is a person aged 18-65 years who received the Ad26.COV2.S COVID-19 vaccine or a placebo. The chain joins TRBV7-9 to TRBJ1-5; perhaps TRBD1 as D (5 bases). CDR3 coding DNA: TGTGCCAGCAGCTCAGAAGGGGAAGGGCCCCAGCATTTT. This encodes CASSSEGEGPQHF.